This T cell receptor (beta chain) was documented in a study of regulatory T cells in long-lasting Graves disease. Whole-study results and caveats: Whereas new patients shared 870 or so public clonotypes, persistent patients shared more, at about 2,500.

At least ten counts were recorded for this clonotype. Its antigen is undetermined. In building TCR beta libraries, iRepertoire HTBI primers were used together with Arm-PCR of CDR3 regions. TCRdb fed the multiplex PCR reads into MiXCR, producing one record per CDR3 protein. The sample gives about 470,000 distinct CDR3 sequences, 15% of which show up once; around 15% is in the top ten. The CDR3 contains 15 residues. Germline V gene sequence: CDR1 LNHDA, CDR2 SQIVND (reference sequence). V dropped 8 bases and J dropped 3 bases, with 17 bases sitting between them. The time point denotes: newly diagnosed GD, antithyroid drugs for less than 3 months. PBMC-derived RNA was used for the TCR library. Guidelines of the American Thyroid Association were used to diagnose Graves' disease. The data were also submitted as part of a second study, on T cells in Graves' hyperthyroidism and ophthalmopathy. That report adds: No progression to ophthalmopathy during 18 months of follow-up defined stable disease.

The sample here was peripheral blood mononuclear cells (PBMCs), taken at new diagnosis, from a patient treated with antithyroid drugs. This chain connects TRBV19 to TRBJ2-1; a weak D match, TRBD2 (6 bases). This receptor was obtained from a woman under 40 with Graves disease. The CDR3: CASEWGGGNYNEQFF. The CDR3 bases are TGTGCCAGTGAGTGGGGCGGAGGGAACTACAATGAGCAGTTCTTC.